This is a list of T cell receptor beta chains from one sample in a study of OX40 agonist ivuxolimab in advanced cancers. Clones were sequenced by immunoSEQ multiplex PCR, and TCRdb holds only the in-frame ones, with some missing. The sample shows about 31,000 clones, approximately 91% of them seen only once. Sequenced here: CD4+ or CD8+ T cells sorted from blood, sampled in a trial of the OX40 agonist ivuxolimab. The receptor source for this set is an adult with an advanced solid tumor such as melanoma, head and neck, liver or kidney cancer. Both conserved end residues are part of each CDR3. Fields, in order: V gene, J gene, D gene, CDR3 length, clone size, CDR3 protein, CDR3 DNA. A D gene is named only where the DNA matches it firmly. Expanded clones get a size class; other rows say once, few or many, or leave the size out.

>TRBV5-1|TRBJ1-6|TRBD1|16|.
CASRDGTGGPNSPLHF
TGCGCCAGCAGGGACGGGACAGGGGGCCCCAATTCACCCCTCCACTTT
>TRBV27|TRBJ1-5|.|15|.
CASSFQGGSNQPQHF
TGTGCCAGCAGTTTTCAAGGGGGAAGCAATCAGCCCCAGCATTTT
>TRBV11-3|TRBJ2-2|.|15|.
CASSPDREGTGELFF
TGTGCCAGCAGCCCCGACAGGGAGGGCACCGGGGAGCTGTTTTTT
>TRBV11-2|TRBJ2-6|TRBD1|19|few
CASSLDSGQGASGANVLTF
TGTGCCAGCAGCTTAGATTCAGGACAGGGGGCTTCTGGGGCCAACGTCCTGACTTTC
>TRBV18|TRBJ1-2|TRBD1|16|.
CASSPTDREEANGYTF
TGTGCCAGCTCACCTACGGACAGGGAGGAGGCTAATGGCTACACCTTC
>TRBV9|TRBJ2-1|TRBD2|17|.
CASSDHPLAGSYNEQFF
TGTGCCAGCAGCGACCACCCACTAGCGGGGTCCTACAATGAGCAGTTCTTC
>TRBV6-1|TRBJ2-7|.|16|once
CASSEGPYREINEQYF
TGTGCCAGCAGTGAAGGCCCCTACCGGGAAATCAACGAGCAGTACTTC
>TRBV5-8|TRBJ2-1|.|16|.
CASSGVARLRHYGWFF
TGTGCCAGCAGCGGGGTGGCCAGGTTGAGGCACTACGGGTGGTTCTTC
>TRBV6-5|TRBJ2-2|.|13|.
CASSGTRTGELFF
TGTGCCAGCAGCGGAACAAGGACCGGGGAGCTGTTTTTT
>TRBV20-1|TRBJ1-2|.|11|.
CSVETLYGYTF
TGCAGTGTTGAAACTCTCTATGGCTACACCTTC
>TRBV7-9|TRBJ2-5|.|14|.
CASSTGLRQETQYF
TGTGCCAGCAGCACTGGACTAAGACAAGAGACCCAGTACTTC
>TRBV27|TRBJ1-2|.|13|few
CASSFADNYGYTF
TGTGCCAGCAGTTTCGCAGATAACTATGGCTACACCTTC
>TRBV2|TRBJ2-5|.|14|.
CASSGTAFEETQYF
TGTGCCAGCTCTGGGACCGCGTTTGAGGAGACCCAGTACTTC
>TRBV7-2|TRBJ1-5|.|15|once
CASSLVAYSNQPQHF
TGTGCCAGCAGCTTAGTAGCATATAGCAATCAGCCCCAGCATTTT
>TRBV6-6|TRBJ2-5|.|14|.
CASSFKTSLETQYF
TGTGCCAGCAGTTTCAAGACCAGTCTTGAGACCCAGTACTTC
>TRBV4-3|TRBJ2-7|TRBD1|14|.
CASRKTGGSYEQYF
TGCGCCAGTCGCAAGACAGGGGGCTCCTACGAGCAGTACTTC
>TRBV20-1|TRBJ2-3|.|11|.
CSAPYVYTQYF
TGCAGTGCTCCTTATGTATATACGCAGTATTTT
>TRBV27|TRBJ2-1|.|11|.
CASRTAHEQFF
TGTGCCAGCAGAACCGCACATGAGCAGTTCTTC
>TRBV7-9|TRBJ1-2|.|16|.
CASSHPGTAPDSGYTF
TGTGCCAGCAGCCATCCCGGGACGGCGCCAGATTCAGGCTACACCTTC
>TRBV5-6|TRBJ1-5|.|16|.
CASTRLPPWGNQPQHF
TGTGCCAGCACCCGACTGCCTCCTTGGGGCAATCAGCCCCAGCATTTT
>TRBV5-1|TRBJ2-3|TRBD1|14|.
CASSFTGGADTQYF
TGCGCCAGCAGCTTTACAGGGGGAGCAGATACGCAGTATTTT
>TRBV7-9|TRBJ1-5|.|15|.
CASSLTGLNDQPQHF
TGTGCCAGCAGCTTAACAGGCCTGAATGATCAGCCCCAGCATTTT
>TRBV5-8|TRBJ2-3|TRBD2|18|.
CASSLGSGGADNTDTQYF
TGTGCCAGCAGCTTGGGGAGCGGGGGGGCCGATAACACAGATACGCAGTATTTT
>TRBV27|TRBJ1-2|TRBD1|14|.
CASKPGQGFYGYTF
TGTGCCAGCAAACCGGGACAGGGTTTCTATGGCTACACCTTC
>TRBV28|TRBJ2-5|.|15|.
CASSLSIGQQETQYF
TGTGCCAGCAGTTTAAGTATCGGGCAGCAAGAGACCCAGTACTTC
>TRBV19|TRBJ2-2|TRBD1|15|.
CASKGWTGDTGELFF
TGTGCCAGTAAGGGGTGGACAGGGGACACCGGGGAGCTGTTTTTT
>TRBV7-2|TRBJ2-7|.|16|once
CASSLGLGQPIYEQYF
TGTGCCAGCAGCTTAGGTTTGGGACAACCAATCTACGAGCAGTACTTC
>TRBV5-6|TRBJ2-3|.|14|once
CASSLPSSTDTQYF
TGTGCCAGCAGCTTGCCTTCTAGCACAGATACGCAGTATTTT
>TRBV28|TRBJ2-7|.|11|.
CASSLWGEQYF
TGTGCCAGCAGCTTGTGGGGCGAGCAGTACTTC
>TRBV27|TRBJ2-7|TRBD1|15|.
CASSLQRQGGYEQYF
TGTGCCAGCAGTTTACAGCGACAGGGTGGGTACGAGCAGTACTTC
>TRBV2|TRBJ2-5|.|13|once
CASSDAPEETQYF
TGTGCCAGCAGTGACGCCCCTGAGGAGACCCAGTACTTC
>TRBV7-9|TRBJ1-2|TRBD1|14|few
CASSTDRESPGYTF
TGTGCCAGCAGCACGGACAGGGAATCCCCTGGCTACACCTTC
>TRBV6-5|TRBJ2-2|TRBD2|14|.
CASKGLENTGELFF
TGTGCCAGCAAGGGACTAGAGAACACCGGGGAGCTGTTTTTT
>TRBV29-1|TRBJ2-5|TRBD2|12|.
CSALTSYETQYF
TGCAGCGCTCTGACTAGCTACGAGACCCAGTACTTC
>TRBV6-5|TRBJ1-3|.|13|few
CASSPNSGNTIYF
TGTGCCAGCAGCCCTAACTCTGGAAACACCATATATTTT
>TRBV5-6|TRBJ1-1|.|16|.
CASSLGSGFPNTEAFF
TGTGCCAGCAGCTTGGGGTCTGGGTTCCCTAACACTGAAGCTTTCTTT